Reported below is one T cell receptor (beta chain). The data belong to a study of identifying expanded T cells in peripheral blood. Germline CDR1 GTSNPN, CDR2 SVGIG (reference sequence). Trimming cost V 2 bases and J 2 bases, with 13 bases left between them. The CDR3 has 15 amino acids. Repertoires were generated with immunoSEQ multiplex PCR, while TCRdb's copy carries only in-frame clones and drops some. The data show about 120,000 clones, 75% to 90% seen once. This clonotype originated in a person aged 18-70 years in good health. The sample was blood. The chain uses TRBV30 and TRBJ1-3; unclear D gene. CDR3 sequence reads: CAWSSDHFAGNTIYF. The CDR3 DNA reads TGTGCCTGGAGTAGTGACCACTTCGCTGGAAACACCATATATTTT.